Shown below are 17 T cell receptor beta chains from a single sample sequenced in a study of blood T cell repertoires in COVID-19. Profiling relied on immunoSEQ multiplex PCR, and the TCRdb table lists in-frame clones only, not all of them. Among roughly 410,000 clones listed, about 87% were seen once. Input material: peripheral blood. The origin of the receptors is a woman in her fifties or sixties with COVID-19, enrolled during active disease.

This clone showed up just once. V usage is TRBV5-1 and J usage is TRBJ2-7; 12 bases match TRBD2. Germline loops: CDR1 SGHRS, CDR2 YFSETQ. J gave up 4 bases and V 3 bases, and 5 bases lay outside the gene matches. CDR3 size: 15 residues. CDR3: CASSSWTSGEYEQYF. CDR3 DNA sequence: TGCGCCAGCAGCTCCTGGACTAGCGGGGAGTACGAGCAGTACTTC.

The chain has TRBV6-5 and TRBJ2-4; D may be TRBD1 (5 bases). Trimming pared 6 bases from V and 7 bases from J, leaving 7 bases between. The CDR3 totals 11 residues. Germline CDR1 is MNHEY and CDR2 is SVGAGI. CDR3 residues: CASSPGNIQYF. For the CDR3, the DNA is TGTGCCAGCAGCCCAGGGAACATTCAGTACTTC.

The chain links TRBV5-5 to TRBJ2-7; 8 nucleotides match TRBD2. The CDR3 covers 14 residues. V lost 3 bases and J lost 3; bases outside the gene matches: 5. Germline assignment: CDR1 SGHKS and CDR2 YYEKEE (reference sequence). CDR3 protein: CASSYPGGGYEQYF. In DNA form, the CDR3 reads TGTGCCAGCAGCTACCCGGGAGGGGGCTACGAGCAGTACTTC.

This chain uses TRBV9 with TRBJ1-2; 12 positions agree with TRBD1. The CDR3 sequence is 16 residues long. CDR1 is SGDLS, CDR2 YYNGEE, per germline. The V segment lost 3 bases and the J segment 4 bases; nucleotides outside the gene matches: 7. The CDR3 region has the DNA TGTGCCAGCAGCGACCCGGGACAGGGGGCGGGCTATGGCTACACCTTC. It codes for CASSDPGQGAGYGYTF.

This chain uses TRBV7-9 with TRBJ1-4; D is ambiguous. CDR1 SEHNR and CDR2 FQNEAQ come from the germline V gene (reference sequence). The CDR3 length is 16 residues. Trimming removed 5 bases at V and 1 base at J, with 14 bases between. The CDR3 reads CASSRPVQETNEKLFF. The DNA for the CDR3 is TGTGCCAGCAGCCGCCCGGTGCAGGAAACTAATGAAAAACTGTTTTTT.

The V and J genes are TRBV5-1 and TRBJ1-1; possible D gene TRBD1, 6 bases. In germline, CDR1 is SGHRS, CDR2 YFSETQ. This CDR3 contains 14 residues. Trimming stripped 3 bases from V and 1 base from J, with 10 bases between. CDR3 loop: CASSWGQSNTEAFF. In nucleotides, the CDR3 is TGCGCCAGCAGCTGGGGGCAATCGAACACTGAAGCTTTCTTT.

The chain recombines TRBV28 with TRBJ1-5; possible D gene TRBD1, 6 bases. The CDR3 loop spans 14 amino acids. Trimming removed 4 bases at V and 2 bases at J, with 9 bases between. Germline V gene sequence: CDR1 MDHEN, CDR2 SYDVKM. The CDR3 region has the DNA TGTGCCAGCAGTTCACAGGGAGGCAATCAGCCCCAGCATTTT. This gives the protein CASSSQGGNQPQHF.

CDR3 nucleotide sequence: TGTGCCACCAGCAGAGATCTAGGCTCTAATGAGCAGTTCTTC. Translated, it gives CATSRDLGSNEQFF. The rearrangement uses TRBV15 and TRBJ2-1; no definite D call. Germline V gives CDR1 LNHNV, CDR2 YYDKDF (reference sequence). V gave up 0 bases and J gave up 7 bases, with 10 bases separating them. The CDR3 runs 14 residues.

The chain has TRBV25-1 and TRBJ1-1; the D gene is possibly TRBD1 (6 bases). Germline assignment: CDR1 MGHDK and CDR2 SYGVNS. Trimming took 5 bases from V and 3 from J, leaving 13 bases between them. The CDR3 covers 14 residues. The DNA of the CDR3 is TGTGCCAGCAGTTTTAGGGGACACCACACTGAAGCTTTCTTT. It yields the protein CASSFRGHHTEAFF.

The rearrangement joins TRBV5-1 to TRBJ1-3; TRBD1 aligns across 11 bases. The CDR3 is 19 amino acids. The germline V gene has CDR1 SGHRS and CDR2 YFSETQ. Unmatched junction bases numbered 12, after V lost 4 bases and J lost 0 bases. The CDR3 nucleotides are TGCGCCAGCAGCCGAGGACAGGGGGCCCTAGGGAGCTCTGGAAACACCATATATTTT. Its protein is CASSRGQGALGSSGNTIYF.

The chain couples TRBV5-1 to TRBJ2-5; a weak D match, TRBD1 (6 bases). Germline assignment: CDR1 SGHRS and CDR2 YFSETQ. The CDR3 contains 16 residues. Trimming stripped 2 bases from V and 5 bases from J, with 19 bases between. The DNA of the CDR3 is TGCGCCAGCAGCTTACAGATAGGACAGCTAAAGGAGACCCAGTACTTC. Its protein product is CASSLQIGQLKETQYF. The full variable domain, with the rest looked up from reference TRBV5-1 and TRBJ2-5, is KAGVTQTPRYLIKTRGQQVTLSCSPISGHRSVSWYQQTPGQGLQFLFEYFSETQRNKGNFPGRFSGRQFSNSRSEMNVSTLELGDSALYLCASSLQIGQLKETQYFGPGTRLLVL.

This chain uses TRBV5-1 with TRBJ2-7, with 12 positions matching TRBD1. V lost 9 bases to trimming and J lost 7 bases; unmatched junction nucleotides: 11. The CDR3 consists of 14 residues. Germline V CDR1 and CDR2: SGHRS, YFSETQ. This CDR3 is CATQTGQGAGEQYF. In DNA, the CDR3 is TGCGCCACCCAAACGGGACAGGGGGCCGGAGAGCAGTACTTC.

The chain couples TRBV27 to TRBJ2-3, with TRBD2 identical over 9 bases. There are 14 residues in the CDR3. The V segment lost 6 bases and the J segment 6 bases; nucleotides outside the gene matches: 7. Germline V lookup: CDR1 MNHEY, CDR2 SMNVEV (reference sequence). The CDR3 region has the DNA TGTGCCAGCAGCGCGGGACTAGCCGCTGATACGCAGTATTTT. Protein product: CASSAGLAADTQYF.

This clone was seen only once. This rearrangement joins TRBV14 to TRBJ2-1, with D uncertain. The CDR3 is 13 amino acids. With 4 bases removed from V and 2 bases from J, the gap between germline ends came to 6 bases. CDR1 SGHDN and CDR2 FVKESK come from the germline V gene. The CDR3 is CASSLQTYNEQFF. CDR3 coding DNA: TGTGCCAGCAGCCTCCAAACCTACAATGAGCAGTTCTTC.

V and J are TRBV19 and TRBJ2-3, with 7 bases matching TRBD1. This CDR3 region has 16 residues. Losses at the gene ends were 6 bases for V and 4 bases for J; bases not matched to a gene: 13. The germline V gene has CDR1 LNHDA and CDR2 SQIVND (reference sequence). The CDR3 protein is CASRTGRDSIPDTQYF. The CDR3 DNA follows: TGTGCCAGTAGAACTGGCCGGGACAGTATCCCAGATACGCAGTATTTT.

This clone has a handful of counts. This sequence joins TRBV3-1 (or the pseudogene TRBV3-2) and TRBJ1-3; weak D call: TRBD1 (6 bases). V dropped 3 bases and J dropped 0 bases, with 21 bases sitting between them. The CDR3 extends over 19 amino acids. Germline-derived CDR1 and CDR2 are LGHDT and YNNKEL (reference sequence). CDR3 DNA sequence: TGTGCCAGCAGCCAGGCCGGGACACCTTTCATCCTCTCTGGAAACACCATATATTTT. This encodes CASSQAGTPFILSGNTIYF.

The V gene is TRBV7-8, the J gene TRBJ1-2, with 12 bases lining up with TRBD1. V trimming: 2 bases; J trimming: 8 bases; junction bases outside the gene matches: 9. Looked up from germline, CDR1 is SGHVS and CDR2 is FQNEAQ. This CDR3 comprises 16 residues. CDR3 sequence (DNA): TGTGCCAGCAGCTTAAGGGGGACAGGGGGCGCGGAAGGCTACACCTTC. Translation gives CASSLRGTGGAEGYTF. Full variable domain (rest looked up from reference TRBV7-8 and TRBJ1-2): GAGVSQSPRYKVAKRGQDVALRCDPISGHVSLFWYQQALGQGPEFLTYFQNEAQLDKSGLPSDRFFAERPEGSVSTLKIQRTQQEDSAVYLCASSLRGTGGAEGYTFGSGTRLTVV.